This T cell receptor beta chain came from a study of glioma-infiltrating T cells after dendritic cell vaccination. Study observations and caveats: Higher TCR clonality did not directly relate to longer survival. Only a small number of patients had complete blood and tumor samples.

This clone has only one observation. Its specificity is unknown. Other DNA sequences in this sample translate to the same CDR3. Sequenced by immunoSEQ multiplex PCR; TCRdb stores in-frame clones only, minus some. The sample shows roughly 51,000 clones, 65% to 90% of them seen only once. This material consisted of blood, taken before dendritic cell vaccination. The sequence was collected from a human donor with glioblastoma.

CDR3 residues: CASSNDRVSPLHF. The CDR3 DNA reads as TGTGCCAGCAGCAACGACAGGGTCTCACCCCTCCACTTT. The J gene is TRBJ1-6, the V gene TRBV5-6; TRBD1 agrees at 7 bases. The CDR3 sequence is 13 residues long. Unmatched junction bases numbered 5, after V lost 4 bases and J lost 10 bases. CDR1 SGHDT and CDR2 YYEEEE come from the germline V gene. The full variable domain, its missing parts supplied by reference TRBV5-6 and TRBJ1-6, is DAGVTQSPTHLIKTRGQQVTLRCSPKSGHDTVSWYQQALGQGPQFIFQYYEEEERQRGNFPDRFSGHQFPNYSSELNVNALLLGDSALYLCASSNDRVSPLHFGNGTRLTVT.